The T cell receptor gamma chain described here comes from a study of Vδ1+ human thymocytes. Study conclusions and caveats: Thymic TRG and TRD repertoires appeared highly polyclonal, with Gaussian CDR3 length distributions.

Extracted RNA was reverse transcribed into cDNA. Pooled V-gene forward primers with one constant-region reverse primer generated the CDR3 amplicons by multiplex PCR. TCRdb re-identified clones in the multiplex PCR reads via CATT. The table lists about 22,000 gamma-chain clones, roughly 15% of them singletons. The CDR3 is 10 residues long. Germline assignment: CDR1 VENAVY and CDR2 YDSYNSRV. The junction had 2 bases not matched to a gene; V was cut back by 3 bases and J by 9 bases. This clone came up a few times. As yet, its antigen is unknown. The chain links TRGV8 to TRGJ1 or TRGJ2. The receptor was isolated from a child less than two years old who had congenital heart surgery. Sequencing was performed on Vdelta1+ gamma-delta thymocytes from the thymus. Subset denoted: FACS-sorted CD3+ TCRalphabeta- TCRVdelta1+ TCRVdelta2- thymocytes. This CDR3 reads CATWDLKKLF. The CDR3 nucleotides are TGTGCCACCTGGGATCTTAAGAAACTCTTT.